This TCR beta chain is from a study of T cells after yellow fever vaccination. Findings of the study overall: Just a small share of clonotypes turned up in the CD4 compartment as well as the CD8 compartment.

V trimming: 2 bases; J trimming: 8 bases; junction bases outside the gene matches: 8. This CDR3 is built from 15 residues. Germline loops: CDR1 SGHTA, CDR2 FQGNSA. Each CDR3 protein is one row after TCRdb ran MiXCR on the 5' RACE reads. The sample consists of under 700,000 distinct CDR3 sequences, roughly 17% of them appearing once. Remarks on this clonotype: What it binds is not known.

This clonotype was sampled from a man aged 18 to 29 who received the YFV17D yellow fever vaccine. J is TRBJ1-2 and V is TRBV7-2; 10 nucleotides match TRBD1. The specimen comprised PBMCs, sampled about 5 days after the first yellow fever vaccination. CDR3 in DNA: TGTGCCAGCAGCTTATTGGGGACAGGGGTTCGCGGCTACACCTTC. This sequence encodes CASSLLGTGVRGYTF.